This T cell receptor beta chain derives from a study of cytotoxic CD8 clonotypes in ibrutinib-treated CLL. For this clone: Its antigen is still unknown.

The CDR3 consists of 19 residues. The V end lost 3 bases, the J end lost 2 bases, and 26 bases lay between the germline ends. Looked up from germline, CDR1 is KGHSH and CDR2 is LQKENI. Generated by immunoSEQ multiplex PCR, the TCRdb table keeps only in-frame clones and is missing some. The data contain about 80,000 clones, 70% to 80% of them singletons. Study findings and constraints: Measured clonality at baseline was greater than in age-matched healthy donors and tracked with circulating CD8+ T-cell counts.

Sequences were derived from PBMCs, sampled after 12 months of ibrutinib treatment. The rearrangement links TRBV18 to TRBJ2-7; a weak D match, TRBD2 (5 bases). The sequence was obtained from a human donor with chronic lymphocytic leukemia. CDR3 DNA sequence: TGTGCCAGCTCACCGTCGGACTTATGGGCCACTGGTGGGGCCTACGAGCAGTACTTC. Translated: CASSPSDLWATGGAYEQYF. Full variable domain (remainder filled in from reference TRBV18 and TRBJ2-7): NAGVMQNPRHLVRRRGQEARLRCSPMKGHSHVYWYRQLPEEGLKFMVYLQKENIIDESGMPKERFSAEFPKEGPSILRIQQVVRGDSAAYFCASSPSDLWATGGAYEQYFGPGTRLTVT.